This TCR beta chain was sequenced in a study of Tregs in tolerant kidney transplant recipients. Whole-study findings and limits: Changing PCR primers prevented nucleotide comparison between some patients' samples. Biological reproducibility was not directly addressed in this study.

Unstimulated regulatory T cells (CD4+CD25+CD127-), CD4+CD25- non-regulatory cells, CD4 and CD8 cells were FACS-sorted from thawed PBMCs. Concerning this clone itself: Its target is not known.

Libraries were prepared by immunoSEQ multiplex PCR; TCRdb keeps only in-frame clonotypes and omits some of them. The table records fewer than 80,000 clones, roughly 98% of them present only once. CDR1 is LNHDA and CDR2 is SQIVND in the germline V gene (reference sequence). J gave up 5 bases and V 0 bases, and 6 bases lay outside the gene matches. The CDR3 runs to 15 residues. The TCR sequence derives from a human donor who received a combined kidney and bone marrow transplant. V is TRBV19 and J is TRBJ2-5; 7 bases map to TRBD1. The input for sequencing was CD4+ T cells from blood, taken before the transplant. The CDR3 region is CASSIDAGGGETQYF. The CDR3 DNA reads as TGTGCCAGTAGTATAGATGCAGGGGGTGGTGAGACCCAGTACTTC.